Following are 26 T cell receptor beta chains from one sample sequenced in a study of T cells in Graves' hyperthyroidism and ophthalmopathy. Using RNA transcripts as the source, TCR beta CDR3 regions were amplified. The TCR CDR3 first-round RT-PCR relied on the HTBI primer set. TCRdb called the multiplex PCR reads again in MiXCR, with one record for every CDR3 protein. This table holds under 700,000 distinct CDR3 sequences, roughly a sixth found once. Sequencing input: blood. Every receptor here comes from a woman younger than 30 with Graves' hyperthyroidism.

This clonotype was counted a few times. This chain links TRBV6-2 or TRBV6-3 with TRBJ2-7, with D unresolved. Germline V gives CDR1 MNHEY, CDR2 SVGEGT. V lost 8 bases, J lost 9 bases, and 26 bases lay in between. This CDR3 is built from 15 residues. The CDR3 nucleotides are TGTGCCAGCTGTTCCCCCTGGGATTTGGTCGTCGCGCAGTACTTC. Encoded protein: CASCSPWDLVVAQYF.

In regard to this clonotype: With a much larger clone just one base away, this may be a read error. The rearrangement uses TRBV2 and TRBJ1-5, with D perhaps TRBD1 (5 bases). Germline CDR1 is SNHLY and CDR2 is FYNNEI. The CDR3 sequence is 13 residues long. Trimming took 7 bases from V and 7 from J, leaving 14 bases between them. As DNA, the CDR3 is TGTGCCAGCAAAAAAGGCGGGGACCAGCCCCAGCATTTT. Amino acid sequence: CASKKGGDQPQHF.

This clonotype was observed many times. The V and J genes are TRBV18 and TRBJ2-5; possible D gene TRBD2, 5 bases. Per germline, CDR1 KGHSH and CDR2 LQKENI. The CDR3 is made up of 14 amino acids. The V gene lost 3 bases and the J gene lost 1 base, with 9 bases spanning the gap. CDR3 coding DNA: TGTGCCAGCTCACCCCTCCTAGCCCAAGAGACCCAGTACTTC. Its protein is CASSPLLAQETQYF.

This clonotype has ten or more counts. The chain joins TRBV27 to TRBJ1-5; possible D gene TRBD1, 6 bases. Germline CDR1 and CDR2: MNHEY and SMNVEV (reference sequence). The CDR3 length is 14 residues. The V and J ends lost 5 bases and 5 bases respectively, with 13 bases between them. The CDR3 bases are TGTGCCAGCAGTGAGCAGGGGACGCATCAGCCCCAGCATTTT. Translating it yields CASSEQGTHQPQHF.

V usage is TRBV6-1 and J usage is TRBJ1-2; D unresolved. Trimming took off 3 bases at V and 8 bases at J, with 19 bases between the two ends. The germline gives CDR1 MNHNS, CDR2 SASEGT. CDR3 size: 15 residues. The DNA of the CDR3 is TGTGCCAGCAGTGAGGCAGGCCTACCTATGGCGGGCTACACCTTC. It yields the protein CASSEAGLPMAGYTF.

This clonotype has only a few counts. The rearrangement joins TRBV18 to TRBJ2-7; 10 bases line up with TRBD2. V was clipped by 2 bases and J by 1 base; unmatched bases: 5. The CDR3 has 16 residues. Per the germline V gene, CDR1 is KGHSH and CDR2 is LQKENI. The CDR3 loop is CASSPTASGSSYEQYF. The CDR3 coding sequence is TGTGCCAGCTCACCAACCGCTAGCGGGAGTTCCTACGAGCAGTACTTC.

V and J are TRBV5-4 and TRBJ2-1; TRBD2 matches 8 bases. The trim removed 2 bases at V and 9 bases at J, leaving 13 bases unmatched. This CDR3 is built from 16 residues. The germline V gene encodes CDR1 SGHNT and CDR2 YYREEE (reference sequence). The CDR3 coding sequence is TGTGCCAGCAGCTTACGCGGGGGGCGGACTTTTGGTGAGCAGTTCTTC. Translating it yields CASSLRGGRTFGEQFF.

This clonotype was seen a few times. The chain has TRBV20-1 and TRBJ2-7; 10 bases are shared with TRBD2. The CDR3 is 13 amino acids. Germline V gives CDR1 DFQATT, CDR2 SNEGSKA (reference sequence). V shed 3 bases, J shed 6 bases, and the junction held 5 bases outside the gene matches. The CDR3 reads CSASTRTSGEQYF. In DNA form, the CDR3 reads TGCAGTGCTAGCACCCGGACTAGCGGCGAGCAGTACTTC.

As to this clonotype: One junction end disagrees with the germline gene, perhaps due to a read error. J is TRBJ1-5 and V is TRBV18; D possibly corresponds to TRBD1 (6 bases). This CDR3 region has 15 residues. Germline assignment: CDR1 KGHSH and CDR2 LQKENI. DNA for the CDR3: TGTGCCAGCTCACCCATAGGGGGGGGTTATCAGTCCCAGCATTTT. This translates into CASSPIGGGYQSQHF.

This clonotype was seen at least ten times. V gene TRBV20-1 combines with J gene TRBJ2-1; D may be TRBD1 or TRBD2 (7 bases each). Germline lookup yields CDR1 DFQATT and CDR2 SNEGSKA (reference sequence). V was cut by 3 bases and J by 2 bases, with 17 bases left in between. This CDR3 region has 16 residues. CDR3 region: CSARGFQGGTYNEQFF. DNA of the CDR3: TGCAGTGCTAGGGGGTTTCAGGGGGGGACCTACAATGAGCAGTTCTTC.

The CDR3 here is CSVEPGGDIQYF. The CDR3 nucleotides are TGCAGCGTTGAGCCAGGCGGGGACATTCAGTACTTC. The V call is TRBV29-1, the J call TRBJ2-4; possibly TRBD2 for D (6 bases). The CDR3 spans 12 residues. The ends were cut back, 3 bases at V and 8 bases at J, with 11 bases in the middle. CDR1 SQVTM and CDR2 ANQGSEA come from the germline V gene. The full variable domain, completed using reference TRBV29-1 and TRBJ2-4, is SAVISQKPSRDICQRGTSLTIQCQVDSQVTMMFWYRQQPGQSLTLIATANQGSEATYESGFVIDKFPISRPNLTFSTLTVSNMSPEDSSIYLCSVEPGGDIQYFGAGTRLSVL.

This clonotype was detected a few times. The CDR3 here is CANQPMKQGSRLLAKNIQYF. DNA for the CDR3: TGTGCTAACCAACCCATGAAACAGGGGTCTAGGCTTTTGGCCAAAAACATTCAGTACTTC. This chain links TRBV12-5 with TRBJ2-4; 7 bases are shared with TRBD1. Trimming cost V 10 bases and J 1 base; bases outside gene matches: 25. There are 20 residues in the CDR3. Germline V CDR1 and CDR2: LGHNT, FRNRAP.

This clonotype has at least ten counts. This chain links TRBV12-3 or TRBV12-4 with TRBJ2-7; no clear D. This CDR3 has 13 residues. Trimming stripped 2 bases from V and 2 bases from J, with 7 bases between. Here the CDR3 reads CASSLSGTYEQYF. CDR3 bases: TGTGCCAGCAGTTTATCCGGCACCTACGAGCAGTACTTC.

The chain links TRBV9 to TRBJ1-1; no reliable D call. CDR3 length equals 14 residues. V lost 4 bases, J lost 5 bases, and 15 bases lay in between. Germline loops: CDR1 SGDLS, CDR2 YYNGEE. The CDR3 reads CASSPRIGSTEAFF. CDR3 sequence (DNA): TGTGCCAGCAGCCCACGGATAGGGAGTACTGAAGCTTTCTTT.

This clonotype came up a few times. The rearrangement links TRBV2 to TRBJ2-4; 10 bases fit TRBD2. Germline trimming cut 3 bases from V and 7 bases from J; bases unmatched to any gene: 3. The germline gives CDR1 SNHLY, CDR2 FYNNEI. There are 14 residues in the CDR3. For the CDR3, the DNA is TGTGCCAGCAGTGATCTAGCGGGAGCGAACATTCAGTACTTC. Its translation: CASSDLAGANIQYF.

This chain links TRBV6-1 with TRBJ1-4, with a possible D match to TRBD1 (6 bases). Per germline, CDR1 MNHNS and CDR2 SASEGT. Between the trimmed V and J ends, which lost 3 bases and 6 bases, there was a span of 14 bases. The CDR3 is 15 residues long. The CDR3 DNA reads TGTGCCAGCAGTGAGATTGGACAGTCCGATGAAAAACTGTTTTTT. Amino acids: CASSEIGQSDEKLFF.

This clonotype was found many times. The V gene is TRBV2, the J gene TRBJ2-1, with unresolved D. CDR3 length equals 14 residues. V was cut by 7 bases and J by 5 bases, with 15 bases left in between. CDR1 is SNHLY, CDR2 FYNNEI, per germline. In DNA form, the CDR3 reads TGTGCCAGCACCGAAGGTAACCGGGACAATGAGCAGTTCTTC. This encodes CASTEGNRDNEQFF.

This clonotype was counted a few times. CDR3 sequence: CASSPRDGSYGYTF. DNA of the CDR3: TGTGCCAGCTCACCACGGGACGGCAGCTATGGCTACACCTTC. The rearrangement joins TRBV18 to TRBJ1-2; a weak D match, TRBD1 (5 bases). V shed 1 base and J shed 4 bases, with 10 bases lying between them. Germline assignment: CDR1 KGHSH and CDR2 LQKENI. The CDR3 extends over 14 amino acids.

The chain recombines TRBV18 with TRBJ2-3, with a tentative D call TRBD2 (6 bases). CDR3 length: 15 amino acids. Germline CDR1 and CDR2: KGHSH and LQKENI. V was clipped by 0 bases and J by 1 base, with 8 bases between them. The chain's CDR3 is CASSPPSGGTDTQYF. The CDR3 DNA follows: TGTGCCAGCTCACCACCCTCGGGGGGCACAGATACGCAGTATTTT.

This clonotype appeared many times. The chain links TRBV27 to TRBJ1-2; no firm D call. The CDR3 contains 15 residues. V was cut by 3 bases and J by 2 bases, with 13 bases left in between. Per germline, CDR1 MNHEY and CDR2 SMNVEV (reference sequence). The CDR3 spells CASSFALGFNYGYTF. For the CDR3, the DNA is TGTGCCAGCAGTTTCGCACTAGGGTTCAACTATGGCTACACCTTC.

As for this clonotype: No conserved phenylalanine or tryptophan ends this CDR3, so it is likely a read error. Written as DNA, the CDR3 is TGTGCCAGCAGACCTGCAAATCAGCCCCAGCATTCT. Residues: CASRPANQPQHS. The V and J genes are TRBV28 and TRBJ1-5; no reliable D call. The CDR3 sequence is 12 residues long. Between the trimmed V and J ends, which lost 6 bases and 4 bases, there was a span of 7 bases. The germline gives CDR1 MDHEN, CDR2 SYDVKM.

This clonotype was detected ten times or more. The chain has TRBV12-3 or TRBV12-4 and TRBJ1-1, with D possibly matching TRBD1 (5 bases). Between the trimmed V and J ends, which lost 6 bases and 6 bases, there was a span of 8 bases. The CDR3 extends over 11 amino acids. The CDR3 protein is CASSQGAEAFF. In DNA form, the CDR3 reads TGTGCCAGCAGCCAGGGAGCTGAAGCTTTCTTT.

This clonotype has only a few counts. The rearrangement links TRBV18 to TRBJ2-5; tentatively, D is TRBD2 (6 bases). The CDR3 runs 14 residues. Germline V gene data show CDR1 as KGHSH and CDR2 as LQKENI. Deletions cut 2 bases from V and 2 bases from J, with 9 bases between. Written as DNA, the CDR3 is TGTGCCAGCTCACCAACTGCGGGGCAAGAGACCCAGTACTTC. Its protein is CASSPTAGQETQYF.

This clonotype was picked up many times. The junction departs from the called germline gene at one end, perhaps through a read error. The V call is TRBV24-1, the J call TRBJ2-1; D is unresolved. This CDR3 contains 11 residues. The germline CDR1 and CDR2 sequences are KGHDR and SFDVKD. In nucleotides, the CDR3 is TGTGCCACCAGTGACTACGATGAGCAGTTCTTC. Protein product: CATSDYDEQFF.

At least ten counts were recorded for this clonotype. This chain joins TRBV6-1 and TRBJ2-2; 12 bases line up with TRBD2. CDR3 length equals 16 residues. V lost 6 bases, J lost 0 bases, and 2 bases stayed unmatched. CDR1 and CDR2 (germline): MNHNS, SASEGT. The CDR3 here is CASRRTSGANTGELFF. The DNA for the CDR3 is TGTGCCAGCAGAAGGACTAGCGGGGCGAACACCGGGGAGCTGTTTTTT.

This clonotype has only a few counts. This rearrangement joins TRBV10-3 to TRBJ2-7; D is undetermined. The CDR3 covers 13 residues. CDR1 is ENHRY, CDR2 SYGVKD, per germline. Trimming cost V 0 bases and J 3 bases, with 6 bases left between them. CDR3 in DNA: TGTGCCATCAGTGAGTCCGACATCTACGAGCAGTACTTC. Translating gives CAISESDIYEQYF.